A selection of T cell receptor beta chains follows, all from one sample in a study of blood T cell repertoires in COVID-19. This table comes from immunoSEQ multiplex PCR, and its TCRdb copy is limited to in-frame clones, with some not included. The sample holds approximately 300,000 clones, approximately 88% seen once. Sequencing was carried out using PBMCs or T cells enriched from blood (not recorded which). The receptors derive from a man aged 55 to 70 who had recovered from COVID-19. Each CDR3 is given with its conserved first and last residue. The D gene is left open where the match is weak. Clone size is not always given. Where it is, it says once, few, many or a class for expanded clones.

j_call v_call clone_size d_call cdr3_nt cdr3_aa
TRBJ2-3 TRBV11-3 . TRBD1 TGTGCCAGCAGTCCAGGACAGGGGCGCGCAGAGGATACGCAGTATTTT CASSPGQGRAEDTQYF
TRBJ1-1 TRBV28 . TRBD1 TGTGCCAGCAGTGGGTGGGCTAACAGGGGGACTGAAGCTTTCTTT CASSGWANRGTEAFF
TRBJ2-5 TRBV5-1 . . TGCGCCAGCAGCTTGGCCCCCGCGGGTCCTCCAGAGACCCAGTACTTC CASSLAPAGPPETQYF
TRBJ1-1 TRBV25-1 . . TGTGCCAGCAGTGAAAGGGGATTTAACACTGAAGCTTTCTTT CASSERGFNTEAFF
TRBJ1-2 TRBV18 once TRBD1 TGTGCCAGCTCACGGGGACAGGTCTTTGGCTACACCTTC CASSRGQVFGYTF
TRBJ1-1 TRBV28 . . TGTGCCAGCAGTTTATCTGCATGGGGGGGGGAAGCTTTCTTT CASSLSAWGGEAFF
TRBJ1-1 TRBV7-9 . TRBD1 TGTGCCAGCAGCTATGGAGCCTCAACAGGGGACACTGAAGCTTTCTTT CASSYGASTGDTEAFF
TRBJ2-2 TRBV30 . TRBD1 TGTGCCTGGAGTCGTCGGGACAGCTTAACCGGGGAGCTGTTTTTT CAWSRRDSLTGELFF
TRBJ2-2 TRBV19 . . TGTGCCAGTAGTCGTAGGGCCAAAAACAGGGTGCACACCGGGGAGCTGTTTTTT CASSRRAKNRVHTGELFF
TRBJ2-4 TRBV6-2/TRBV6-3 . . TGTGCCAGCAGTTCCCCTGGTAGTGGCAGGGAAAACATTCAGTACTTC CASSSPGSGRENIQYF
TRBJ2-7 TRBV4-3 . TRBD1 TGCGCCAGCAGCCAAGTGACCGGGACAGGGACCTACGAGCAGTACTTC CASSQVTGTGTYEQYF
TRBJ2-5 TRBV5-1 . TRBD1 TGCGCCAGCAGCTTGGGTTTCGTGACAGGGGCGACCCAGTACTTC CASSLGFVTGATQYF
TRBJ2-6 TRBV27 . TRBD2 TGTGCCAGCAAATGGAGCGGGGGAACTGGGGCCAACGTCCTGACTTTC CASKWSGGTGANVLTF
TRBJ2-1 TRBV4-2 . . TGTGCCAGCAGCCCAGGGACCCTCCCGGGAGATGAGCAGTTCTTC CASSPGTLPGDEQFF
TRBJ2-5 TRBV2 . . TGTGCCAGCAGTGAGGGTGGGGCTTCGGGAGAGACCCAGTACTTC CASSEGGASGETQYF
TRBJ1-1 TRBV28 once . TGTGCCAGCAGTTTTCGTCAGGGTTGGACTGAAGCTTTCTTT CASSFRQGWTEAFF
TRBJ1-5 TRBV6-5 . . TGTGCCAGCAGGGGGACTACGTCGGGGAATCAGCCCCAGCATTTT CASRGTTSGNQPQHF
TRBJ2-7 TRBV12-3/TRBV12-4 . . TGTGCCAGCAGTAGGGGTCCTCCCTACGAGCAGTACTTC CASSRGPPYEQYF
TRBJ2-1 TRBV5-1 . TRBD1 TGCGCCAGCAGCTTGGGCGGGACAGGGGGCCCGTATGGGAGTTACAATGAGCAGTTCTTC CASSLGGTGGPYGSYNEQFF
TRBJ1-4 TRBV18 few . TGTGCCAGCTCACCTGGGACAACTGAAAAACTGTTTTTT CASSPGTTEKLFF
TRBJ1-2 TRBV29-1 . . TGCAGCGGGGGTCGGGGAGACTATGGCTACACCTTC CSGGRGDYGYTF
TRBJ1-5 TRBV11-2 . TRBD1 TGTGCCAGCAGCGGACAGGGGGGAAATCAGCCCCAGCATTTT CASSGQGGNQPQHF
TRBJ2-2 TRBV6-5 . . TGTGCCAGCAGTTACCGGCGGCGGCCGAACACCGGGGAGCTGTTTTTT CASSYRRRPNTGELFF
TRBJ2-6 TRBV4-1 . . TGCGCCAGCAGCCCTCGGGGGGCCGGGGCCAACGTCCTGACTTTC CASSPRGAGANVLTF
TRBJ1-2 TRBV18 . . TGTGCCAGCTCACCTCGAAATACAGGATCCCACAGTGGCTACACCTTC CASSPRNTGSHSGYTF
TRBJ2-2 TRBV3-1/TRBV3-2 . TRBD2 TGTGCCAGCAGCCAAGGCACCGGGACTAGGGCCGGGGAGCTGTTTTTT CASSQGTGTRAGELFF
TRBJ1-1 TRBV18 . . TGTGCCAGCTCCCAATTACCACCAGGGGCCGCCACTGAAGCTTTCTTT CASSQLPPGAATEAFF
TRBJ2-7 TRBV24-1 . TRBD1 TGTGCCACCAGTGGACCCGGGACAGCCGACTACGAGCAGTACTTC CATSGPGTADYEQYF
TRBJ2-5 TRBV5-4 . . TGTGCCAGCAGCATGGACTACCAAGAGACCCAGTACTTC CASSMDYQETQYF
TRBJ1-3 TRBV6-5 . TRBD1 TGTGCCAGCACCCGACAGGGGCCCGGAAACACCATATATTTT CASTRQGPGNTIYF